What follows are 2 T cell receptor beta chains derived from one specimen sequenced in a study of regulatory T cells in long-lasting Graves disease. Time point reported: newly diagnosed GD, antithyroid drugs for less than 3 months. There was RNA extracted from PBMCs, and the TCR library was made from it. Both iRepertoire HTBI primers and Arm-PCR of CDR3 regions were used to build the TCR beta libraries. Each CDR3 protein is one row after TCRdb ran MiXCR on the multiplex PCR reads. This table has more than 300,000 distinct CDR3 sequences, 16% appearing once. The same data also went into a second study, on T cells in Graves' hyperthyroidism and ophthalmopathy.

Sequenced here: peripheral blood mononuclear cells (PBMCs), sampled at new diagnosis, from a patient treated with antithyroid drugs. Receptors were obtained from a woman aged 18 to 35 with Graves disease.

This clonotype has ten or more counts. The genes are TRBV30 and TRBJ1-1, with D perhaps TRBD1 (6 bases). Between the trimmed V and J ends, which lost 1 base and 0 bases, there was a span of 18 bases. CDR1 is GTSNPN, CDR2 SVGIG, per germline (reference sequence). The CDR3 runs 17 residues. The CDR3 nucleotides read TGTGCCTGGAGTGGAGGGGGAGGAGCCTTGATGAACACTGAAGCTTTCTTT. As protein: CAWSGGGGALMNTEAFF.

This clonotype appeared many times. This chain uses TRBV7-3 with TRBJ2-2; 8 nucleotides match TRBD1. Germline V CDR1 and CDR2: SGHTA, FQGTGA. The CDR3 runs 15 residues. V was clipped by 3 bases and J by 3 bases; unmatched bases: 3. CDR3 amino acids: CASSFQGADTGELFF. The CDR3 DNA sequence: TGTGCCAGCAGCTTCCAGGGGGCGGACACCGGGGAGCTGTTTTTT.